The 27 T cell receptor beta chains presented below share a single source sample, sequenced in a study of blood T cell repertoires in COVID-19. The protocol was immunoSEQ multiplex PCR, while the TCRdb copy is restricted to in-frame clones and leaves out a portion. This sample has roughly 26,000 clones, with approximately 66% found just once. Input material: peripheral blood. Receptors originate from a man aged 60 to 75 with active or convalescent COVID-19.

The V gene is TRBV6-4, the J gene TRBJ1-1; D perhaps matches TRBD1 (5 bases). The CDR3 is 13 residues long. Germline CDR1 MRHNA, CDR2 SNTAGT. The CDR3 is CEPQGWVNTEAFF. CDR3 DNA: TGTGAACCGCAGGGTTGGGTGAACACTGAAGCTTTCTTT.

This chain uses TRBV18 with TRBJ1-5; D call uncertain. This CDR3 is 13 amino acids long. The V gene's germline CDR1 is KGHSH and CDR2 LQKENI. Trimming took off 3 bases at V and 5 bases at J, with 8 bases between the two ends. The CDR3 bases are TGTGCCAGCTCACCGTCAGCGGATCAGCCCCAGCATTTT. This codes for CASSPSADQPQHF.

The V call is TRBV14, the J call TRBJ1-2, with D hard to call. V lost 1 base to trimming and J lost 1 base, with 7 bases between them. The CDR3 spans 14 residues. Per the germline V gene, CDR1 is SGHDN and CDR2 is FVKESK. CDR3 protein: CASSQAPGNYGYTF. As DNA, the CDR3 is TGTGCCAGCAGCCAAGCTCCGGGTAACTATGGCTACACCTTC.

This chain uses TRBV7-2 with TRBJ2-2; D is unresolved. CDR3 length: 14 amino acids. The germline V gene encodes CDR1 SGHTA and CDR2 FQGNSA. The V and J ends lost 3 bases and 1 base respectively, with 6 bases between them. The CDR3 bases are TGTGCCAGCAGCTTCTCCGGGAACACCGGGGAGCTGTTTTTT. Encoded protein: CASSFSGNTGELFF.

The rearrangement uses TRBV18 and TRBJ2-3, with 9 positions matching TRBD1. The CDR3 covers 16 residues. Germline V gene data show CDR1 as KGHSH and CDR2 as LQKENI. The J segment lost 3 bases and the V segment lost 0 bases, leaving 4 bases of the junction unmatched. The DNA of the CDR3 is TGTGCCAGCTCACCACCCGGGACAGGGCTGACAGATACGCAGTATTTT. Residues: CASSPPGTGLTDTQYF.

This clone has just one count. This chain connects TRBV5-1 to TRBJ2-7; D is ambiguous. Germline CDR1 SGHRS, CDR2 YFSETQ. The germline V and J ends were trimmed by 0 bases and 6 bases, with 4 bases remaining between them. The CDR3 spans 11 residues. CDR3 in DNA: TGCGCCAGCAGCTTGGGGGCCGAGCAGTACTTC. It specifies CASSLGAEQYF.

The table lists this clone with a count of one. The CDR3 reads CASSPGGGTGNTIYF. In nucleotides, the CDR3 is TGCGCCAGCAGCCCCGGGGGGGGAACTGGAAACACCATATATTTT. The V and J genes are TRBV5-1 and TRBJ1-3, with a tentative D call TRBD1 (5 bases). Germline V gives CDR1 SGHRS, CDR2 YFSETQ. Trimming pared 4 bases from V and 2 bases from J, leaving 13 bases between. This CDR3 spans 15 amino acids.

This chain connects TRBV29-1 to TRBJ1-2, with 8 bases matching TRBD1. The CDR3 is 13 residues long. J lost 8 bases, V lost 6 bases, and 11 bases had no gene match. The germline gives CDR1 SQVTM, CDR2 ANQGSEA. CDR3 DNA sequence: TGCAGCGTAGAACTCCAGGGGGCGCAGGGCTACACCTTC. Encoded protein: CSVELQGAQGYTF.

CDR3 DNA sequence: TGTGCCAGCACCCCGGGGGGCCATTCACCCCTCCACTTT. Translating gives CASTPGGHSPLHF. This chain connects TRBV2 to TRBJ1-6; a weak D match, TRBD1 (6 bases). V was cut by 7 bases and J by 8 bases, with 12 bases left in between. Germline CDR1 SNHLY, CDR2 FYNNEI. The CDR3 totals 13 residues.

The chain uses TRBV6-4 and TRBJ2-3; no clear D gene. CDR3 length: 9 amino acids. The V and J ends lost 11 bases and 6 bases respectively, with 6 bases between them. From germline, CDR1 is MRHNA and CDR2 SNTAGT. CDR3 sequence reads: CARVDTQYF. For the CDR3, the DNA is TGTGCCCGAGTGGATACGCAGTATTTT.

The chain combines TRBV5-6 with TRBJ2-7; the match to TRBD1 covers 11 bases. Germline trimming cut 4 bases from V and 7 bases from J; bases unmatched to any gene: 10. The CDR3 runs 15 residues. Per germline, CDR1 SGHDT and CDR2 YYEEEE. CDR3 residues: CASSRKDRGHEEQYF. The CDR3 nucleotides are TGTGCCAGCAGCCGTAAGGACAGGGGGCATGAGGAGCAGTACTTC. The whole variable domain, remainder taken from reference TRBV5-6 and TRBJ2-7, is DAGVTQSPTHLIKTRGQQVTLRCSPKSGHDTVSWYQQALGQGPQFIFQYYEEEERQRGNFPDRFSGHQFPNYSSELNVNALLLGDSALYLCASSRKDRGHEEQYFGPGTRLTVT.

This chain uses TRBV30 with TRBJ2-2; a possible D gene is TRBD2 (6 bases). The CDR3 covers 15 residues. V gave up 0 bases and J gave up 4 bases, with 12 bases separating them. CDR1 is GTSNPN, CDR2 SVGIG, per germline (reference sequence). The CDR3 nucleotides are TGTGCCTGGAGTGTGAGACTAGTTTCCACCGGGGAGCTGTTTTTT. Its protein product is CAWSVRLVSTGELFF.

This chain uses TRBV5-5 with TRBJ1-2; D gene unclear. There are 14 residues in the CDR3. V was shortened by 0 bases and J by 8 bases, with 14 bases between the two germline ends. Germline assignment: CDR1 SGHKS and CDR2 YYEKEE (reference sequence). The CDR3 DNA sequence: TGTGCCAGCAGCTTGGTTACATTTAATAGCGGCTACACCTTC. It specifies CASSLVTFNSGYTF.

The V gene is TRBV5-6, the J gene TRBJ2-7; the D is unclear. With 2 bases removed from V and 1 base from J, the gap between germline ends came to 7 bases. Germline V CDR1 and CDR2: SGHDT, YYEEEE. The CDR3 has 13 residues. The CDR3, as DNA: TGTGCCAGCAGCTTTCCCCATTCCTACGAGCAGTACTTC. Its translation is CASSFPHSYEQYF.

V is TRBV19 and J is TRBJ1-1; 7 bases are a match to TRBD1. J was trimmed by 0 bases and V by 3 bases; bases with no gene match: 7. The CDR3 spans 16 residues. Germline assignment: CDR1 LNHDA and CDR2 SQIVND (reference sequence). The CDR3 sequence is CASSIGGQPMNTEAFF. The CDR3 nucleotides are TGTGCCAGTAGTATCGGGGGACAGCCAATGAACACTGAAGCTTTCTTT.

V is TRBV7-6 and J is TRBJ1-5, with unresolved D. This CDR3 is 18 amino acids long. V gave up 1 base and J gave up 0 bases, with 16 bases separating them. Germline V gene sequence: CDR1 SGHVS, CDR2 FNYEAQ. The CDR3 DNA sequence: TGTGCCAGCAGCTTAGAACGCGGTAGAGATTATAGCAATCAGCCCCAGCATTTT. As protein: CASSLERGRDYSNQPQHF.

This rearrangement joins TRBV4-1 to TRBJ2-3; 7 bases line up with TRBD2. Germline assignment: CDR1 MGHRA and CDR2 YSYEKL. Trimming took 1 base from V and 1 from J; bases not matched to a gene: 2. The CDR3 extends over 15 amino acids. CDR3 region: CASSQGGGRTDTQYF. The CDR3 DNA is TGCGCCAGCAGCCAAGGGGGGGGACGCACAGATACGCAGTATTTT.

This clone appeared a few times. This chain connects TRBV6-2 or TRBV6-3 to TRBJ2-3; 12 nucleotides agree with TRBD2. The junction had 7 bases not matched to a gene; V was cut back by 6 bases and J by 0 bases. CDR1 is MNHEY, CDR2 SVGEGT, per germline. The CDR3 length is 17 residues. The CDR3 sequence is CASSPIGLAGSTDTQYF. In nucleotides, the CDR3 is TGTGCCAGCAGCCCTATCGGACTAGCGGGGAGCACAGATACGCAGTATTTT.

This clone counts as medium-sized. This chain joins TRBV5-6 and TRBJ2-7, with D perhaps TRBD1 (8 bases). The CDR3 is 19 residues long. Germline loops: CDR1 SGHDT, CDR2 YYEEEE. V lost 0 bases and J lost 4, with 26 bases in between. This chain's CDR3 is CASSLAGGAGTYRGYEQYF. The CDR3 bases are TGTGCCAGCAGCTTGGCGGGGGGCGCCGGGACTTACAGGGGGTACGAGCAGTACTTC. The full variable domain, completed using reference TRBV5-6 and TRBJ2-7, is DAGVTQSPTHLIKTRGQQVTLRCSPKSGHDTVSWYQQALGQGPQFIFQYYEEEERQRGNFPDRFSGHQFPNYSSELNVNALLLGDSALYLCASSLAGGAGTYRGYEQYFGPGTRLTVT.

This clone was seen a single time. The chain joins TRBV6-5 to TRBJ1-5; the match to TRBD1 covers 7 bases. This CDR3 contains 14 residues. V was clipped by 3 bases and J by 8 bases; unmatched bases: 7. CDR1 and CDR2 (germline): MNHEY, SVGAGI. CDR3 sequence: CASSYSQGGKPQHF. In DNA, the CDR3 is TGTGCCAGCAGTTATTCGCAGGGGGGTAAGCCCCAGCATTTT.

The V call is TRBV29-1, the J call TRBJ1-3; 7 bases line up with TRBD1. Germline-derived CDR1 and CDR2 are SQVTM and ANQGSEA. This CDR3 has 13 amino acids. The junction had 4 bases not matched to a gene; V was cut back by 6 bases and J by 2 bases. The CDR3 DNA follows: TGCAGCGTCCAACAGGGGACTGGAAACACCATATATTTT. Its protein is CSVQQGTGNTIYF.

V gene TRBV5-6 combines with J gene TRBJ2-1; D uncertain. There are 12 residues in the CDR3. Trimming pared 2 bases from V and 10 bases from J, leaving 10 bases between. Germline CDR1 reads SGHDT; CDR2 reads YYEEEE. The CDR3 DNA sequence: TGTGCCAGCAGCTTTCCGAGCAGGGAGCAGTTCTTC. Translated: CASSFPSREQFF.

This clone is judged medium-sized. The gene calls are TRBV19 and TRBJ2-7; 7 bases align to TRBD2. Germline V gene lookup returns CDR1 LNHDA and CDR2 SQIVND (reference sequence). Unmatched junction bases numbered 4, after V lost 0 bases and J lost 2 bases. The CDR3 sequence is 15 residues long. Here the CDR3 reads CASSIESSGTYEQYF. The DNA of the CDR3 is TGTGCCAGTAGTATAGAGTCTAGCGGAACCTACGAGCAGTACTTC.

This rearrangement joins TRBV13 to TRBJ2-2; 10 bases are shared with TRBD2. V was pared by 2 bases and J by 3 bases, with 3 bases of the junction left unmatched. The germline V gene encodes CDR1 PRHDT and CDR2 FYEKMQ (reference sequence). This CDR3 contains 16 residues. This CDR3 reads CASSLMLAGDTGELFF. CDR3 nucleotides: TGTGCCAGCAGCTTAATGCTAGCGGGGGACACCGGGGAGCTGTTTTTT.

The CDR3 reads CATEGAVGKLFF. The CDR3 nucleotides are TGTGCCACGGAGGGGGCAGTTGGAAAACTGTTTTTT. The chain links TRBV19 to TRBJ1-4; 7 bases are shared with TRBD1. The CDR3 is made up of 12 amino acids. With V trimmed by 10 bases and J by 10 bases, 9 bases remained unmatched. Germline V CDR1 and CDR2: LNHDA, SQIVND (reference sequence).

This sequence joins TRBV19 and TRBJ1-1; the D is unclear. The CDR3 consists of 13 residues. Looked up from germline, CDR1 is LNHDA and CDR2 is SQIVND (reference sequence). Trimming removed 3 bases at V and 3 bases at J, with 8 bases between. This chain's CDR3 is CASSIKGDTEAFF. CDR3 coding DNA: TGTGCCAGTAGTATTAAAGGAGACACTGAAGCTTTCTTT. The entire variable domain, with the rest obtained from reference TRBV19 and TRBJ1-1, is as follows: DGGITQSPKYLFRKEGQNVTLSCEQNLNHDAMYWYRQDPGQGLRLIYYSQIVNDFQKGDIAEGYSVSREKKESFPLTVTSAQKNPTAFYLCASSIKGDTEAFFGQGTRLTVV.

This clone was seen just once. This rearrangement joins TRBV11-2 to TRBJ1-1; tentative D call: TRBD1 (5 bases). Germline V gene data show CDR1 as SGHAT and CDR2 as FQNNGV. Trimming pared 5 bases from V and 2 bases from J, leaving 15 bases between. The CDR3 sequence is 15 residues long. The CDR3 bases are TGTGCCAGCAGCCCCCGTGACAGCGAAAACACTGAAGCTTTCTTT. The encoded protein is CASSPRDSENTEAFF. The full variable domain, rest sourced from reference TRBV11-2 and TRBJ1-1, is EAGVAQSPRYKIIEKRQSVAFWCNPISGHATLYWYQQILGQGPKLLIQFQNNGVVDDSQLPKDRFSAERLKGVDSTLKIQPAKLEDSAVYLCASSPRDSENTEAFFGQGTRLTVV.